This TCR beta chain was observed in a study of technical replicates of blood from several donors (dated by TCRdb to 2016 to 2017). CDR1 and CDR2 are drawn from the germline V gene (reference sequence): LNHDA, SQIVND. Including cysteine and phenylalanine, the CDR3 has 18 amino acids. Only the CDR3 part of the read is kept: 54 bases, read in frame from the first base. From V the trimming removes 2 bases and from J it removes 3 bases, while the gene matches leave 13 bases of the junction unaccounted for. Comments on this clone: Which antigen it targets is not known. No quality values exist for individual bases; no much larger clone is one base distant.

The library was produced with the immunoSEQ multiplex PCR assay. This immuneACCESS table, as held by TCRdb, lists in-frame sequences with V and J called but not all clones. Of the missing ones, under half trace to an unresolved V gene in checked studies; the others have no known cause. Here the sample has tens of thousands of clones; around 92% occur a single time. The ten largest make up approximately 0.4% of the sample. Recombination connected TRBV19 to TRBJ2-4; 7 of the junction bases match TRBD2. The TCR originated in a human donor in good health. Some clones in this sample may be carry-over from other donors' samples. Sequenced: T cells isolated from PBMCs. CDR3 region: CASSISSGGSSDKNIQYF. The DNA sequence is TGTGCCAGTAGTATATCGTCGGGCGGGAGTAGTGACAAAAACATTCAGTACTTC. The reference TRBV19 and TRBJ2-4 proteins fill in what lies around the CDR3, so the full variable domain reads DGGITQSPKYLFRKEGQNVTLSCEQNLNHDAMYWYRQDPGQGLRLIYYSQIVNDFQKGDIAEGYSVSREKKESFPLTVTSAQKNPTAFYLCASSISSGGSSDKNIQYFGAGTRLSVL.